The 9 T cell receptor beta chains below all came from one sample that was sequenced in a study of T cell repertoires in cytomegalovirus infection. These TCRs' antigens remain unknown. Each CDR3 protein is one row after TCRdb ran MiXCR on the reads. Of about 34,000 distinct CDR3 sequences listed, about 48% were seen once; the top ten hold around 90%. The source material was CD8+ T cells from cultured PBMCs, sampled from culture after CMV antigen stimulation. All receptors come from a human donor in good health (CMV status not recorded). Some clones in this sample may be carry-over from other donors' samples.

About this clonotype itself: The junction departs from germline at one end; a sequencing error may be responsible. This chain joins TRBV7-9 and TRBJ2-1, with 9 bases matching TRBD2. This CDR3 contains 14 residues. CDR1 SEHNR and CDR2 FQNEAQ come from the germline V gene (reference sequence). CDR3: CASRLAGAYNEQFF. CDR3 coding DNA: TGTGCCAGCAGGTTAGCGGGGGCCTACAATGAGCAGTTCTTC.

J is TRBJ2-1 and V is TRBV11-3, with TRBD2 as a possible D gene (5 bases). CDR3 size: 14 residues. Trimming shortened V by 0 bases and J by 6 bases, and 9 bases separated the two germline ends. Germline-derived CDR1 and CDR2 are SGHNT and YENEEA. The CDR3, as DNA: TGTGCCAGCAGCTTAGATGTAGGGAGCAATGAGCAGTTCTTC. It translates to CASSLDVGSNEQFF.

This clonotype appeared many times. The rearrangement uses TRBV7-6 and TRBJ2-7; possibly TRBD1 for D (5 bases). Germline assignment: CDR1 SGHVS and CDR2 FNYEAQ. V was shortened by 3 bases and J by 5 bases, with 8 bases between the two germline ends. The CDR3 runs to 12 residues. CDR3 DNA sequence: TGTGCCAGCAGCTTGGGCAGGGACGAGCAGTACTTC. It codes for CASSLGRDEQYF.

This clonotype appeared a few times. This chain links TRBV7-9 with TRBJ2-7; D is unclear. CDR1 is SEHNR, CDR2 FQNEAQ, per germline (reference sequence). Trimming stripped 8 bases from V and 0 bases from J, with 11 bases between. The CDR3 loop spans 13 amino acids. In DNA form, the CDR3 reads TGTGCCAGCGTGGCCGGTAGCTCCTACGAGCAGTACTTC. Amino acids: CASVAGSSYEQYF. The variable domain in full, completed from reference TRBV7-9 and TRBJ2-7, reads DTGVSQNPRHKITKRGQNVTFRCDPISEHNRLYWYRQTLGQGPEFLTYFQNEAQLEKSRLLSDRFSAERPKGSFSTLEIQRTEQGDSAMYLCASVAGSSYEQYFGPGTRLTVT.

This clonotype was seen only a few times. The chain is built from TRBV5-1 and TRBJ1-1; 9 bases agree with TRBD1. Germline V gives CDR1 SGHRS, CDR2 YFSETQ. The CDR3 runs to 15 residues. J gave up 2 bases and V 3 bases, and 5 bases lay outside the gene matches. The chain's CDR3 is CASSSRTGENTEAFF. The CDR3 DNA reads TGCGCCAGCAGCTCCAGGACAGGGGAAAACACTGAAGCTTTCTTT.

This clonotype has a handful of counts. The gene calls are TRBV15 and TRBJ1-5, with 8 nucleotides matching TRBD1. This CDR3 is 15 amino acids long. Germline-derived CDR1 and CDR2 are LNHNV and YYDKDF (reference sequence). V shed 1 base, J shed 4 bases, and the junction held 3 bases outside the gene matches. CDR3 in DNA: TGTGCCACCAGCAGAGCGGACAGGGCTAATCAGCCCCAGCATTTT. This translates into CATSRADRANQPQHF.

This chain connects TRBV27 to TRBJ2-7; no definite D call. Germline lookup yields CDR1 MNHEY and CDR2 SMNVEV (reference sequence). The CDR3 is 12 amino acids. Trimming removed 4 bases from V and 2 bases from J, with 6 bases in between. CDR3 region: CASSSTAYEQYF. CDR3 DNA sequence: TGTGCCAGCAGTTCTACAGCCTACGAGCAGTACTTC.

The rearrangement joins TRBV27 to TRBJ1-2; D may be TRBD1 (5 bases). Germline V CDR1 and CDR2: MNHEY, SMNVEV (reference sequence). V lost 6 bases to trimming and J lost 4 bases, with 18 bases between them. This CDR3 is built from 15 residues. The CDR3 loop is CASRDGHLGLYGYTF. In DNA form, the CDR3 reads TGTGCCAGCAGGGATGGACACCTAGGGCTCTATGGCTACACCTTC.

CDR3 sequence reads: CASSLVWDNSPNTEAFF. The CDR3 nucleotides read TGTGCCAGCAGCTTAGTTTGGGACAACTCACCGAACACTGAAGCTTTCTTT. The V gene is TRBV11-2, the J gene TRBJ1-1; D may be TRBD1 (6 bases). The CDR3 has 17 amino acids. Trimming pared 1 base from V and 1 base from J, leaving 16 bases between. CDR1 is SGHAT, CDR2 FQNNGV, per germline.